These T cell receptor beta chains were read from a single sample in a study of shared clonotypes between healthy human individuals. The assay was immunoSEQ multiplex PCR, and TCRdb's table has in-frame clones only and misses some. The sample carries approximately 100,000 clones, about 72% recorded once. Sample: memory CD8+ T cells sorted from blood. Receptor source: a woman in her thirties in good health. The CDR3 runs from the conserved cysteine through the conserved F or W. A D gene is named only where the DNA matches it firmly. Only part of the rows carry a size: once, few, many, or a class if the clone is expanded.

abundance	v_gene	d_gene	j_gene	CDR3aa	CDR3nt
few	TRBV9	NA	TRBJ2-1	CASSVAWRVDSYNEQFF	TGTGCCAGCAGCGTAGCTTGGCGGGTCGACTCCTACAATGAGCAGTTCTTC
NA	TRBV29-1	NA	TRBJ1-2	CSVARGSYGYTF	TGCAGCGTTGCCCGGGGTAGCTATGGCTACACCTTC
medium-sized	TRBV27	NA	TRBJ1-1	CASSLSPGDTEAFF	TGTGCCAGCAGTTTATCTCCAGGGGACACTGAAGCTTTCTTT
few	TRBV27	NA	TRBJ2-7	CASSPPDRPFYEQYF	TGTGCCAGCAGTCCTCCCGACAGGCCGTTCTACGAGCAGTACTTC
NA	TRBV4-1	NA	TRBJ1-4	CASSQGIGDVGEKLFF	TGCGCCAGCAGCCAAGGTATAGGGGATGTCGGGGAAAAACTGTTTTTT
NA	TRBV28	NA	TRBJ2-1	CASSLASGGSYNEQFF	TGTGCCAGCAGTTTGGCGTCGGGTGGTTCCTACAATGAGCAGTTCTTC
NA	TRBV7-9	NA	TRBJ2-2	CASTPHQYHANTGELFF	TGTGCCAGCACCCCTCACCAATACCACGCGAACACCGGGGAGCTGTTTTTT
NA	TRBV28	TRBD2	TRBJ2-7	CATSYHAGLAGGSYEQYF	TGTGCCACCAGTTATCATGCGGGACTAGCGGGAGGCTCCTACGAGCAGTACTTC
NA	TRBV4-1	TRBD2	TRBJ2-7	CASSQDRLAGDEQYF	TGCGCCAGCAGCCAAGATCGCCTAGCGGGAGACGAGCAGTACTTC
NA	TRBV9	NA	TRBJ2-1	CASSRTLGESSHEQFF	TGTGCCAGCAGCCGCACGCTGGGGGAGTCTAGCCATGAGCAGTTCTTC
NA	TRBV29-1	NA	TRBJ2-2	CSVDVQGRTGELFF	TGCAGCGTTGACGTACAGGGTCGGACCGGGGAGCTGTTTTTT
NA	TRBV19	TRBD2	TRBJ2-3	CASSSLATYDTTDTQYF	TGTGCCAGTAGTTCACTAGCGACCTACGATACCACAGATACGCAGTATTTT
NA	TRBV25-1	TRBD2	TRBJ2-7	CASSGTGTSGRNYEQYF	TGTGCCAGCAGTGGTACCGGGACTAGCGGGAGGAACTACGAGCAGTACTTC
NA	TRBV29-1	NA	TRBJ1-3	CSALGVDAAGNTIYF	TGCAGCGCCCTTGGGGTGGATGCGGCTGGAAACACCATATATTTT
NA	TRBV10-2	TRBD1	TRBJ2-7	CASSVLRQGTYEQYF	TGCGCCAGCAGTGTCCTTAGACAGGGGACCTACGAGCAGTACTTC
few	TRBV7-8	NA	TRBJ1-5	CASSLGTISNQPQHF	TGTGCCAGCAGCTTAGGGACAATAAGCAATCAGCCCCAGCATTTT
NA	TRBV13	TRBD2	TRBJ2-1	CASSLEGTSNNEQFF	TGTGCCAGCAGTCTAGAGGGGACTAGTAACAATGAGCAGTTCTTC
NA	TRBV7-8	TRBD1	TRBJ2-7	CASSRNRDRAHEQYF	TGTGCCAGCAGCCGAAACCGGGACAGGGCCCACGAGCAGTACTTC
NA	TRBV25-1	NA	TRBJ1-1	CASSGDRDGRFGAFF	TGTGCCAGCAGTGGGGACCGGGACGGCCGATTTGGAGCTTTCTTT
many	TRBV15	NA	TRBJ1-5	CATSRVRGNLQHF	TGTGCCACCAGCAGAGTTAGGGGGAACTTGCAGCATTTT
NA	TRBV5-1	NA	TRBJ1-2	CASSTTGTTSNYGYTF	TGCGCCAGCAGCACGACCGGGACAACTTCTAACTATGGCTACACCTTC
NA	TRBV25-1	NA	TRBJ2-1	CASSALRRDRASNEQFF	TGTGCCAGCAGTGCACTAAGGAGGGACAGAGCTTCCAATGAGCAGTTCTTC
NA	TRBV5-4	TRBD1	TRBJ1-1	CASRLGDRGRYTEAFF	TGTGCCAGCAGGTTGGGGGACAGGGGGCGATACACTGAAGCTTTCTTT
NA	TRBV5-7	TRBD2	TRBJ2-1	CASKTSGNEQFF	TGTGCCAGCAAAACTAGCGGGAATGAGCAGTTCTTC
NA	TRBV5-4	TRBD2	TRBJ2-7	CASSLGGTSGTSSYEQYF	TGTGCCAGCAGCTTGGGCGGGACTAGCGGGACCAGCTCCTACGAGCAGTACTTC
NA	TRBV29-1	TRBD1	TRBJ1-2	CSVVTGVKHYGYTF	TGCAGCGTTGTTACAGGGGTTAAGCACTATGGCTACACCTTC
NA	TRBV7-3	NA	TRBJ2-3	CASSLSGSDTQYF	TGTGCCAGCAGCTTAAGCGGATCAGATACGCAGTATTTT